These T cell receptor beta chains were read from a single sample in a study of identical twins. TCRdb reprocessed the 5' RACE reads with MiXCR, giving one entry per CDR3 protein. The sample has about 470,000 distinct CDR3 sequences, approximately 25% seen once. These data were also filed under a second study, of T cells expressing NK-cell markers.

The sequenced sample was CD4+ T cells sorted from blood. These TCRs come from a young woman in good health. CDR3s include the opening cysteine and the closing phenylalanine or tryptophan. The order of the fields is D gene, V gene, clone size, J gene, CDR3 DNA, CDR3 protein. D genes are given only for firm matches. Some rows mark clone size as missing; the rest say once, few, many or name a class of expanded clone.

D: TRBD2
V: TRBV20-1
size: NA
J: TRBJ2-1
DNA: TGCAGTGCCCTAGCGGGAGGGCCTCGCAATGAGCAGTTCTTC
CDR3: CSALAGGPRNEQFF

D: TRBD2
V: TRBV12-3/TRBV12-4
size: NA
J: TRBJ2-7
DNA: TGTGCCAGCAGCCTCCGGGGGGTAGAAAGGGAGCAGTACTTC
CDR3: CASSLRGVEREQYF

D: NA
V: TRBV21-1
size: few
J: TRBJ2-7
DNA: TGTGCCAGCAGCAAGGGGGTAGCCTACGAGCAGTACTTC
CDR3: CASSKGVAYEQYF

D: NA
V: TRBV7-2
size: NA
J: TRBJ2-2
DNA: TGTGCCAGCAGCCTGCGGGGTTCGAACACCGGGGAGCTGTTTTTT
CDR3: CASSLRGSNTGELFF

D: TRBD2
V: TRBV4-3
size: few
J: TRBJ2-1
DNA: TGCGCCAGCAGCCAAGTGATAGCGGGAGTTGAGCAGTTCTTC
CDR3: CASSQVIAGVEQFF

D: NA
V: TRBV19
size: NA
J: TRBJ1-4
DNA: TGTGCCAGTAGTATACGTGTGGGGCCTGCAACTAATGAAAAACTGTTTTTT
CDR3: CASSIRVGPATNEKLFF

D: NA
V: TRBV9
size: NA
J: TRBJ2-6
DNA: TGTGCCAGCAGCCCGAGGACACCCCTCAATGCTGGGGCCAACGTCCTGACTTTC
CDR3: CASSPRTPLNAGANVLTF

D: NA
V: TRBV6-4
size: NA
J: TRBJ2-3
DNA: TGTGGCAGCAGCGTAGCTCCCACAGATACGCAGTATTTT
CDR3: CGSSVAPTDTQYF

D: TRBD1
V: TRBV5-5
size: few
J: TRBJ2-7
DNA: TGTGCCAGCAGCCGATGGACAGGGGGCTACGAGCAGTACTTC
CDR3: CASSRWTGGYEQYF

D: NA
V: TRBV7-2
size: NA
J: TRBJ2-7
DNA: TGTGCCAGCAGCTTACTAATAACCTACGAGCAGTACTTC
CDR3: CASSLLITYEQYF

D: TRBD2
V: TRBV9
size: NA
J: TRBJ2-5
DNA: TGTGCCAGCAGCGATGTAGCGGGAGGTGGAGAGACCCAGTACTTC
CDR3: CASSDVAGGGETQYF

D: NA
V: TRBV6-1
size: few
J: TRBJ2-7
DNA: TGTGCCATAGGGGGGCGGGAGAATTACGAGCAGTACTTC
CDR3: CAIGGRENYEQYF

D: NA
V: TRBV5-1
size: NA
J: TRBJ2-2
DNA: TGCGCCAGCAGCAAAGGGGCCAACCTGAACACCGGGGAGCTGTTTTTT
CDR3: CASSKGANLNTGELFF

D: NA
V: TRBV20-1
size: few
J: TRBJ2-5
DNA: TGCAGTGCTAGTCTGGGGAATCAAGAGACCCAGTACTTC
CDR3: CSASLGNQETQYF

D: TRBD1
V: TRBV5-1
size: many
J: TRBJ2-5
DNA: TGTGCCAGCAGTTTAGGGACAGCGCAAGAGACCCAGTACTTC
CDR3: CASSLGTAQETQYF

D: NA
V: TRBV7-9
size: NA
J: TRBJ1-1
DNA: TGTGCCAGCAGCTTATATGTTTCTGGGACCACTGAAGCTTTCTTT
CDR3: CASSLYVSGTTEAFF

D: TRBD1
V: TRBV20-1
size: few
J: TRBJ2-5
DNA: TGCAGTGCTAGATCAGGGGGTTGGTTGGAGACCCAGTACTTC
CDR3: CSARSGGWLETQYF

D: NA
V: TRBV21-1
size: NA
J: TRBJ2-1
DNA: TGTGCCAGCAGCAAAGAGAAGCGGGAGTTCCATGAGCAGTTCTTC
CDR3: CASSKEKREFHEQFF

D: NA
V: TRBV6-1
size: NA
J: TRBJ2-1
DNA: TGTGCCAGCAGCCCCGGATATTCTTCAGGCAATGAGCAGTTCTTC
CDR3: CASSPGYSSGNEQFF

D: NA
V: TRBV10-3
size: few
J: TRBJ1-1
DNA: TGTGCCATCAGTACAAGGCCGAGGGACACTGAAGCTTTCTTT
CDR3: CAISTRPRDTEAFF

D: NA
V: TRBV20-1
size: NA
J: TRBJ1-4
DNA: TGCAGTGCTAGAGATCCGGTCAAATGGGCTGAAAAACTGTTTTTT
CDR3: CSARDPVKWAEKLFF

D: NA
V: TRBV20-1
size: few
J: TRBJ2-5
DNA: TGCAGTGCTGACCTACGGTTAGGGACCCAGTACTTC
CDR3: CSADLRLGTQYF

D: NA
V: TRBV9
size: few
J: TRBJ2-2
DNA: TGTGCCAGCAGCGAGGGACGGCCGTCCGGCGGGGAGCTGTTTTTT
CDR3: CASSEGRPSGGELFF

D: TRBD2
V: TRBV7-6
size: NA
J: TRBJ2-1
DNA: TGTGCCAGCAGCTTACGAGGGACTAGCGCTTCCAATGAGCAGTTCTTC
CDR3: CASSLRGTSASNEQFF

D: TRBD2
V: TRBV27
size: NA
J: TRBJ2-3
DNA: TGTGCCAGCAGTTTATCCCCTGGACTAGCGTTTACAGATACGCAGTATTTT
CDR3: CASSLSPGLAFTDTQYF

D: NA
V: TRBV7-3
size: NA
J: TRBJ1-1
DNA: TGTGCCAGCAGCTTGGGGAAGAACACTGAAGCTTTCTTT
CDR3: CASSLGKNTEAFF

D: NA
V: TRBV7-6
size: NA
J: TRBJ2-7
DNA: TGTGCCAGCAGCTTAAACCCAGGGGAATCACACGAGCAGTACTTC
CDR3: CASSLNPGESHEQYF

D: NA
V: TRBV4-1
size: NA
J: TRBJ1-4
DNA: TGCGCCAGCAGCCTCCTTCGGGGGGAAAAACTGTTTTTT
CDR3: CASSLLRGEKLFF

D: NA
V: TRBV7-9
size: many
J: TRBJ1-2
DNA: TGTGCCAGCAGCTTTCTCTCAGGGTCGGGCGGCTACACCTTC
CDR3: CASSFLSGSGGYTF

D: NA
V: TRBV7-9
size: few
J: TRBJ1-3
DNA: TGTGCCAGCAGCAGGGGTTTAGGAAACACCATATATTTT
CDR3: CASSRGLGNTIYF

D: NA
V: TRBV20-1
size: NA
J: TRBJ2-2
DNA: TGCAGTGCTAGGGAGGGCTCCCAGAGGGGGTATGCCGGGGAGCTGTTTTTT
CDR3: CSAREGSQRGYAGELFF

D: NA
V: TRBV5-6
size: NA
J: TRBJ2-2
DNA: TGTGCCAGCAGCTTGCCAATGCGGGACACCGGGGAGCTGTTTTTT
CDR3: CASSLPMRDTGELFF

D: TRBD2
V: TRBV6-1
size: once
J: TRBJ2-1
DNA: TGTGCCAGCAGGACCTTACTAGCGGGAGACTACAATGAGCAGTTCTTC
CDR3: CASRTLLAGDYNEQFF

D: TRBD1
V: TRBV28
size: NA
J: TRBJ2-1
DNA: TGTGCCAGCAACCCGGACAGGGATGAGCAGTTCTTC
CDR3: CASNPDRDEQFF

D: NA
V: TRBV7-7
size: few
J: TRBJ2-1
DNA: TGTGCTAGCAGCACCCAGGGGGGAAATGAGCAGTTCTTC
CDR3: CASSTQGGNEQFF

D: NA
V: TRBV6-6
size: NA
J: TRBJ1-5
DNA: TGTGCCAGCAGTTACCTGCCTCAGCCCCAGCATTTT
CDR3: CASSYLPQPQHF

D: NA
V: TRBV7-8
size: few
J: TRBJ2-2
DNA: TGTGCTAGCAGCTCGGTTGGGGGATTCACCGGGGAGCTGTTTTTT
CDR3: CASSSVGGFTGELFF

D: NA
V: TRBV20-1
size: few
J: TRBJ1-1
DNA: TGCAGTGCTAGAGATAACACTGAAGCTTTCTTT
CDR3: CSARDNTEAFF

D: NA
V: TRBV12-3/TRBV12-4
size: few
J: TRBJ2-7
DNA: TGTGCCAGCAGTTCGGGGGGCCACGAGCAGTACTTC
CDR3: CASSSGGHEQYF

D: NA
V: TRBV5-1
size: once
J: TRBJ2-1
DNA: TGCGCCAGCAGCCTTACGGGGGGCTCCTACGATGAGCAGTTCTTC
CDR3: CASSLTGGSYDEQFF

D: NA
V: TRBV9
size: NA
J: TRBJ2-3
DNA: TGTGCCAGCAGCGTAGCGCTGGGCACAGATACGCAGTATTTT
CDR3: CASSVALGTDTQYF

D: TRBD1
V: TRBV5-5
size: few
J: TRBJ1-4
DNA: TGTGCCAGCAGCGTGGGACAGGGTTGGAGTGAAAAACTGTTTTTT
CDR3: CASSVGQGWSEKLFF

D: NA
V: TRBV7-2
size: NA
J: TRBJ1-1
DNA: TGTGCCAGCAGCTACGGGACACAGAACACTGAAGCTTTCTTT
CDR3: CASSYGTQNTEAFF

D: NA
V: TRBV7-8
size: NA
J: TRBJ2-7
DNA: TGTGCCAGCAGCTTAGTTGGGGTGGGCTACGAGCAGTACTTC
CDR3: CASSLVGVGYEQYF

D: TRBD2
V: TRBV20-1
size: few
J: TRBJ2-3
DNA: TGCAGTGCTATCCCTAGCGGACGTAATACGCAGTATTTT
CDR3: CSAIPSGRNTQYF

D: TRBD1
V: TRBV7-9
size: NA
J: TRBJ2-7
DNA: TGTGCCAGCAGCTCAACAGGGGGTTGGGACGAGCAGTACTTC
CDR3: CASSSTGGWDEQYF

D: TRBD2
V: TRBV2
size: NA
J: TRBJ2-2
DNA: TGTGCCAGCAGAGGCGCGGGAGGAGGGGAGCTGTTTTTT
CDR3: CASRGAGGGELFF

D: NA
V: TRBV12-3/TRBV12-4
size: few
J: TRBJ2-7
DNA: TGTGCCAGCAGTTTTGATGGGAGGACAGGATCCTACGAGCAGTACTTC
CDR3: CASSFDGRTGSYEQYF

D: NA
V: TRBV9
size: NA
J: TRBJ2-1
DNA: TGTGCCAGCAGCGTAGCGGGGGCGTCCTACAATGAGCAGTTCTTC
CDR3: CASSVAGASYNEQFF

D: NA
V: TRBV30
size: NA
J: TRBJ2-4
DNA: TGTGCCTGGTCTATGAGACTAGCCAAAAACATTCAGTACTTC
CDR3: CAWSMRLAKNIQYF

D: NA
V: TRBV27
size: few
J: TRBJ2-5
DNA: TGTGCCAGCAGTTCTTTCGGCACAGGGAGAGAGACCCAGTACTTC
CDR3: CASSSFGTGRETQYF

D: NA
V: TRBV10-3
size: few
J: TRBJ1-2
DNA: TGTGCCATCAGTGAGTCGGTTTATGGCTACACCTTC
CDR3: CAISESVYGYTF

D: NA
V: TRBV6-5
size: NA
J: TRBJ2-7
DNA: TGTGCCAGCAGTTACGACAAGGTGGGCCTCGGGCAGTACTTC
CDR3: CASSYDKVGLGQYF

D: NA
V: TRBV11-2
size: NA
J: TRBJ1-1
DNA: TGTGCCAGCAGCTTATATTCCTTGGGGGGAGGGACTGAAGCTTTCTTT
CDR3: CASSLYSLGGGTEAFF

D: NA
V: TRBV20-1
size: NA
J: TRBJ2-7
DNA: TGCAGTGCGGCCCGATACAGGGACTACGAGCAGTACTTC
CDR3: CSAARYRDYEQYF

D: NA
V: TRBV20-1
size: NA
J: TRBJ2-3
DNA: TGCAGTGCCCTTCCGGGACGGGGCACAGATACGCAGTATTTT
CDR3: CSALPGRGTDTQYF

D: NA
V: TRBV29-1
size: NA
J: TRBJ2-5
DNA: TGCAGCGTTGTCACGGAGAAAGAGACCCAGTACTTC
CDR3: CSVVTEKETQYF

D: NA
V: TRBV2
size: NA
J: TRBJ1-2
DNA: TGTGCCAGCAGTGATAACAGAAGGACGGCGCTCTATGGCTACACCTTC
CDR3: CASSDNRRTALYGYTF